This T cell receptor (beta chain) was captured by sequencing in a study of T-cell reconstitution after alpha-beta-depleted transplantation in children. Study-level points and caveats: It was reported that alpha-beta T cells came from several hundred expanded graft clones (about two months after transplant).

About this clonotype itself: Its antigen remains unidentified.

A TCRbeta library incorporating unique molecular identifiers was prepared. One entry per CDR3 protein, called by TCRdb with MiXCR from the PCR reads. The data hold about 210,000 distinct CDR3 sequences, with under 20% observed a single time. This clonotype originated in a male patient aged 2 to 10 who had a stem cell transplant for acute lymphoblastic leukemia, so the T cells may come from the graft donor. Sequencing was performed on PBMCs, mostly from graft donor cells, taken 360 days after TCRalphabeta/CD19-depleted stem cell transplant.

In DNA, the CDR3 is TGTGCCAGCAGTCCAGGGCGGCCCCACACAGATACGCAGTATTTT. Its protein product is CASSPGRPHTDTQYF. The rearrangement links TRBV7-2 to TRBJ2-3, with D perhaps matching TRBD1 (5 bases). The CDR3 totals 15 residues. Per germline, CDR1 SGHTA and CDR2 FQGNSA. V lost 6 bases to trimming and J lost 2 bases, with 15 bases between them.